One sample yielded the 32 T cell receptor beta chains listed below, sequenced in a study of cytomegalovirus exposure and HLA in healthy donors. It was with 60 Vbeta and 13 Jbeta primers that the PCR ran. Assay used: immunoSEQ multiplex PCR; TCRdb lists only in-frame clones, some missing. Of 200,000 to 250,000 clones listed, 85% were seen once; the top ten hold 1% to 1.5%. Sequenced: PBMCs. The receptors originated from a human donor in good health.

This clone was seen once. The chain carries TRBV10-3 and TRBJ1-2; 12 bases match TRBD1. The CDR3 sequence is 15 residues long. V trimming: 9 bases; J trimming: 8 bases; junction bases outside the gene matches: 13. Per germline, CDR1 ENHRY and CDR2 SYGVKD. The CDR3 sequence is CAINPGTGGAWGYTF. The CDR3 DNA reads TGTGCCATAAACCCCGGGACAGGGGGCGCTTGGGGCTACACCTTC.

V gene TRBV7-8 combines with J gene TRBJ2-7, with 13 bases fitting TRBD2. V was pared by 6 bases and J by 12 bases, with 17 bases of the junction left unmatched. Looked up from germline, CDR1 is SGHVS and CDR2 is FQNEAQ. The length of the CDR3 is 16 residues. CDR3 coding DNA: TGTGCCAGCAGTTCAACCGGGACTAGCGGGATTCAGGCTGGGTACTTC. As protein: CASSSTGTSGIQAGYF.

CDR3 in amino acids: CASSVGLAAYNEQFF. The DNA for the CDR3 is TGTGCCAGCAGTGTGGGACTAGCGGCCTACAATGAGCAGTTCTTC. The chain carries TRBV2 and TRBJ2-1; 11 bases align to TRBD2. The CDR3 contains 15 residues. Germline loops: CDR1 SNHLY, CDR2 FYNNEI. V dropped 4 bases and J dropped 2; count of bases not matched to a gene: 1.

The rearrangement uses TRBV4-1 and TRBJ2-5, with a tentative D call TRBD1 (8 bases). The CDR3 contains 18 residues. Trimming took off 0 bases at V and 5 bases at J, with 22 bases between the two ends. Germline V gene sequence: CDR1 MGHRA, CDR2 YSYEKL. CDR3 sequence (DNA): TGCGCCAGCAGCCAAGATCCCTACAGGGGGGGAGCCTCGGAGACCCAGTACTTC. It codes for CASSQDPYRGGASETQYF.

CDR3: CASSQEGGRTGELFF. The CDR3 nucleotides are TGCGCCAGCAGCCAGGAGGGAGGGCGCACCGGGGAGCTGTTTTTT. This chain joins TRBV4-1 and TRBJ2-2; 7 bases are shared with TRBD2. V was clipped by 3 bases and J by 4 bases; unmatched bases: 5. In germline, CDR1 is MGHRA, CDR2 YSYEKL. This CDR3 is 15 amino acids long.

This chain joins TRBV5-1 and TRBJ1-4; D may be TRBD1 (5 bases). CDR1 SGHRS and CDR2 YFSETQ come from the germline V gene. CDR3 length: 18 amino acids. Trimming removed 0 bases from V and 0 bases from J, with 15 bases in between. Here the CDR3 DNA reads TGCGCCAGCAGCTTGGTGGCAGGGCTTCCTGCAACTAATGAAAAACTGTTTTTT. Its protein is CASSLVAGLPATNEKLFF.

The rearrangement joins TRBV4-2 to TRBJ2-5, with TRBD2 matching over 10 bases. This CDR3 has 15 residues. Germline-derived CDR1 and CDR2 are LGHNA and YNFKEQ. V shed 4 bases and J 5 bases; nucleotides not matched to a gene: 7. The CDR3 coding sequence is TGTGCCAGCAGCCGTGAGACTAGCGGGTTTGAGACCCAGTACTTC. Its protein is CASSRETSGFETQYF.

The V and J genes are TRBV6-4 and TRBJ2-6; TRBD2 aligns across 9 bases. V shed 8 bases, J shed 0 bases, and the junction held 5 bases outside the gene matches. This CDR3 has 16 residues. CDR1 is MRHNA and CDR2 is SNTAGT in the germline V gene. The CDR3: CASGAGGNSGANVLTF. CDR3 nucleotides: TGTGCCAGCGGAGCGGGAGGCAACTCTGGGGCCAACGTCCTGACTTTC.

The rearrangement uses TRBV6-1 and TRBJ1-5, with 8 bases lining up with TRBD1. With V trimmed by 4 bases and J by 7 bases, 12 bases remained unmatched. Germline CDR1 and CDR2: MNHNS and SASEGT. There are 16 residues in the CDR3. In DNA form, the CDR3 reads TGTGCCAGCAGTGCGTACCAGGGGGCGGCGTTGCAGCCCCAGCATTTT. This gives the protein CASSAYQGAALQPQHF.

This clone was observed once. The rearrangement uses TRBV9 and TRBJ1-1; D is unclear. The germline V and J ends were trimmed by 1 base and 4 bases, with 17 bases remaining between them. Germline V gene data show CDR1 as SGDLS and CDR2 as YYNGEE. There are 16 residues in the CDR3. CDR3: CASSVTALAVPTEAFF. The CDR3 region has the DNA TGTGCCAGCAGCGTAACCGCCCTGGCAGTTCCCACTGAAGCTTTCTTT.

The chain links TRBV5-4 to TRBJ2-7; TRBD2 aligns across 8 bases. The CDR3 loop spans 15 amino acids. CDR1 and CDR2 (germline): SGHNT, YYREEE (reference sequence). With V trimmed by 1 base and J by 6 bases, 9 bases remained unmatched. Here the CDR3 DNA reads TGTGCCAGCAGCTTGTTGAGCGGGAGTTTCTCCGAGCAGTACTTC. It yields the protein CASSLLSGSFSEQYF.

The chain uses TRBV9 and TRBJ2-6; D is possibly TRBD2 (6 bases). Trimming stripped 0 bases from V and 0 bases from J, with 10 bases between. Germline lookup yields CDR1 SGDLS and CDR2 YYNGEE. The CDR3 runs to 17 residues. The CDR3: CASSVVMGGSGANVLTF. CDR3 bases: TGTGCCAGCAGCGTAGTTATGGGGGGCTCTGGGGCCAACGTCCTGACTTTC.

This chain joins TRBV10-3 and TRBJ2-7; 10 bases are a match to TRBD2. Germline V gene data show CDR1 as ENHRY and CDR2 as SYGVKD. The CDR3 contains 15 residues. The J segment lost 1 base and the V segment lost 2 bases, leaving 2 bases of the junction unmatched. CDR3 sequence (DNA): TGTGCCATCAGTGAGGGTAGCGGGAGGTCCTACGAGCAGTACTTC. It translates to CAISEGSGRSYEQYF.

CDR3 sequence reads: CASSRTATMDYGYTF. CDR3 DNA sequence: TGTGCCAGCAGCCGGACAGCTACAATGGACTATGGCTACACCTTC. This chain uses TRBV6-1 with TRBJ1-2; TRBD1 is a possible D gene (6 bases). The V gene lost 6 bases and the J gene lost 3 bases, with 17 bases spanning the gap. There are 15 residues in the CDR3. Germline CDR1 reads MNHNS; CDR2 reads SASEGT.

This clone was observed a handful of times. This chain uses TRBV5-1 with TRBJ2-5; 9 bases match TRBD2. This CDR3 comprises 15 residues. V lost 3 bases and J lost 3; bases outside the gene matches: 6. Germline V gene data show CDR1 as SGHRS and CDR2 as YFSETQ. CDR3 bases: TGCGCCAGCAGCTCGGGACTAGCACTCAAAGAGACCCAGTACTTC. It translates to CASSSGLALKETQYF.

This clone was seen only once. One junction end disagrees with the germline gene, perhaps due to a read error. This chain links TRBV19 with TRBJ2-7; 10 nucleotides align to TRBD2. The V gene's germline CDR1 is LNHDA and CDR2 SQIVND (reference sequence). The CDR3 is 13 residues long. The CDR3 sequence: CASSILAGDEHYF. In DNA form, the CDR3 reads TGTGCCAGTAGTATCCTAGCGGGAGACGAGCATTACTTC.

DNA for the CDR3: TGCGCCAGCAGCTTCGGCACAGGGGAAGAGACCCAGTACTTC. The encoded protein is CASSFGTGEETQYF. The chain carries TRBV5-1 and TRBJ2-5; TRBD1 matches at 7 bases. The J segment lost 3 bases and the V segment lost 2 bases, leaving 4 bases of the junction unmatched. There are 14 residues in the CDR3. CDR1 SGHRS and CDR2 YFSETQ come from the germline V gene.

This clone showed up just once. Other DNA sequences within the sample encode an identical CDR3. The V call is TRBV5-1, the J call TRBJ2-7; D perhaps matches TRBD2 (6 bases). V lost 0 bases to trimming and J lost 1 base, with 8 bases between them. The CDR3 sequence is 14 residues long. Germline V CDR1 and CDR2: SGHRS, YFSETQ. The CDR3, as DNA: TGCGCCAGCAGCTTGGGGGCGGGATCCTACGAGCAGTACTTC. It translates to CASSLGAGSYEQYF.

The chain carries TRBV6-1 and TRBJ2-3; unclear D gene. The CDR3 contains 12 residues. The V gene's germline CDR1 is MNHNS and CDR2 SASEGT. With 5 bases removed from V and 4 bases from J, the gap between germline ends came to 7 bases. DNA of the CDR3: TGTGCCAGCAGTCAGATCCCAGATACGCAGTATTTT. Protein: CASSQIPDTQYF.

This CDR3 reads CASSQRTSGGSQETQYF. CDR3 DNA sequence: TGCGCCAGCAGCCAGCGGACTAGCGGGGGTTCACAAGAGACCCAGTACTTC. V usage is TRBV4-1 and J usage is TRBJ2-5; 13 nucleotides line up with TRBD2. V shed 3 bases, J shed 2 bases, and the junction held 6 bases outside the gene matches. CDR1 MGHRA and CDR2 YSYEKL come from the germline V gene. The CDR3 covers 17 residues.

The rearrangement uses TRBV6-4 and TRBJ1-1, with D possibly matching TRBD1 (6 bases). CDR3 length: 14 amino acids. CDR1 and CDR2 (germline): MRHNA, SNTAGT. V was trimmed by 4 bases and J by 2 bases, leaving 11 bases between them. The CDR3 DNA reads TGTGCCAGCAGTGTTGGGGGGGCTAACACTGAAGCTTTCTTT. Amino acids: CASSVGGANTEAFF.

The rearrangement uses TRBV19 and TRBJ2-7; the D gene is possibly TRBD1 (7 bases). CDR1 LNHDA and CDR2 SQIVND come from the germline V gene (reference sequence). The CDR3 is 14 amino acids. Trimming stripped 3 bases from V and 5 bases from J, with 14 bases between. CDR3 DNA: TGTGCCAGTAGTATCAGGGGGGTTCTTGACGAGCAGTACTTC. It encodes CASSIRGVLDEQYF. The whole variable domain, filled in from reference TRBV19 and TRBJ2-7, reads DGGITQSPKYLFRKEGQNVTLSCEQNLNHDAMYWYRQDPGQGLRLIYYSQIVNDFQKGDIAEGYSVSREKKESFPLTVTSAQKNPTAFYLCASSIRGVLDEQYFGPGTRLTVT.

The chain joins TRBV18 to TRBJ1-5; unclear D gene. The germline V gene encodes CDR1 KGHSH and CDR2 LQKENI. The V end was cut by 2 bases, the J end by 4 bases, with 12 bases between. CDR3 size: 15 residues. CDR3 nucleotide sequence: TGTGCCAGCTCACCAGAGGCAATAGTAAATCAGCCCCAGCATTTT. Its translation: CASSPEAIVNQPQHF. The variable domain in full, with the rest retrieved from reference TRBV18 and TRBJ1-5, is NAGVMQNPRHLVRRRGQEARLRCSPMKGHSHVYWYRQLPEEGLKFMVYLQKENIIDESGMPKERFSAEFPKEGPSILRIQQVVRGDSAAYFCASSPEAIVNQPQHFGDGTRLSIL.

This chain connects TRBV14 to TRBJ2-7; the match to TRBD1 covers 8 bases. The V segment lost 2 bases and the J segment 4 bases; nucleotides outside the gene matches: 4. Germline V gene sequence: CDR1 SGHDN, CDR2 FVKESK. This CDR3 has 14 residues. CDR3 sequence (DNA): TGTGCCAGCAGCCAATGGACAGGGTCTTACGAGCAGTACTTC. Protein product: CASSQWTGSYEQYF.

With regard to this clone: This same CDR3 is encoded by further DNA sequences in the sample. The chain links TRBV9 to TRBJ1-2; the match to TRBD1 covers 7 bases. Germline lookup yields CDR1 SGDLS and CDR2 YYNGEE. The V segment lost 0 bases and the J segment 6 bases; nucleotides outside the gene matches: 2. The CDR3 extends over 13 amino acids. CDR3 sequence: CASSVGTGDGYTF. The CDR3 region has the DNA TGTGCCAGCAGCGTAGGTACAGGGGATGGCTACACCTTC.

V usage is TRBV10-3 and J usage is TRBJ2-5, with 12 bases identical to TRBD2. Germline CDR1 is ENHRY and CDR2 is SYGVKD. The V gene end was trimmed by 2 bases and the J gene end by 3 bases; junction bases not matched to a gene: 1. The CDR3 length is 15 residues. DNA of the CDR3: TGTGCCATCAGTGAGCGGACTAGCGGGAAAGAGACCCAGTACTTC. It encodes CAISERTSGKETQYF.

The gene calls are TRBV2 and TRBJ2-3, with TRBD2 as a possible D gene (5 bases). Trimming left V 5 bases short and J 1 base short, with 16 bases between. This CDR3 region has 16 residues. Looked up from germline, CDR1 is SNHLY and CDR2 is FYNNEI. The CDR3 nucleotides are TGTGCCAGCAGTCCCTGGACTTTATCTGGCACAGATACGCAGTATTTT. Translating it yields CASSPWTLSGTDTQYF.

V gene TRBV14 combines with J gene TRBJ2-2, with D perhaps TRBD2 (5 bases). Deletions cut 4 bases from V and 2 bases from J, with 11 bases between. This CDR3 contains 15 residues. Looked up from germline, CDR1 is SGHDN and CDR2 is FVKESK. The CDR3 region is CASSPRAVNTGELFF. The CDR3 DNA sequence: TGTGCCAGCAGCCCCCGAGCGGTAAACACCGGGGAGCTGTTTTTT. The complete variable domain, with remaining parts taken from reference TRBV14 and TRBJ2-2, reads EAGVTQFPSHSVIEKGQTVTLRCDPISGHDNLYWYRRVMGKEIKFLLHFVKESKQDESGMPNNRFLAERTGGTYSTLKVQPAELEDSGVYFCASSPRAVNTGELFFGEGSRLTVL.

V usage is TRBV5-1 and J usage is TRBJ1-3; D is unclear. The CDR3 covers 15 residues. V gave up 3 bases and J gave up 0 bases, with 10 bases separating them. CDR1 is SGHRS and CDR2 is YFSETQ in the germline V gene. CDR3 coding DNA: TGCGCCAGCAGCTCATCTTCCGGCTCTGGAAACACCATATATTTT. This sequence encodes CASSSSSGSGNTIYF.

This chain connects TRBV9 to TRBJ2-2, with TRBD1 matching over 8 bases. V shed 3 bases, J shed 4 bases, and the junction held 5 bases outside the gene matches. This CDR3 comprises 15 residues. Germline lookup yields CDR1 SGDLS and CDR2 YYNGEE. The CDR3 nucleotides read TGTGCCAGCAGCGCCAGGACAGGGTTCACCGGGGAGCTGTTTTTT. It yields the protein CASSARTGFTGELFF.

The rearrangement uses TRBV4-2 and TRBJ2-7; TRBD2 is a possible D gene (6 bases). V lost 11 bases and J lost 1, with 18 bases in between. Germline CDR1 and CDR2: LGHNA and YNFKEQ. The CDR3 is 14 residues long. The chain's CDR3 is CAAAGGKGSYEQYF. The CDR3 DNA reads TGTGCCGCAGCGGGCGGGAAAGGGTCCTACGAGCAGTACTTC.

The chain uses TRBV9 and TRBJ2-1; TRBD2 matches 8 bases. The CDR3 is made up of 16 amino acids. The junction had 4 bases not matched to a gene; V was cut back by 2 bases and J by 0 bases. The germline V gene encodes CDR1 SGDLS and CDR2 YYNGEE. DNA for the CDR3: TGTGCCAGCAGCGTTAGGGGGACTAGCTCCTACAATGAGCAGTTCTTC. Encoded protein: CASSVRGTSSYNEQFF.